The 3 T cell receptor beta chains given below trace back to one sample, sequenced in a study of OX40 agonist ivuxolimab in advanced cancers. Generated by immunoSEQ multiplex PCR, the TCRdb table keeps only in-frame clones and is missing some. The sample contains 69,000 or so clones, approximately 81% of which appear only once. The specimen was CD4+ or CD8+ T cells sorted from blood, collected in a trial of the OX40 agonist ivuxolimab. These receptors came from an adult with an advanced solid tumor such as melanoma, head and neck, liver or kidney cancer.

The rearrangement links TRBV27 to TRBJ1-5, with 12 bases that match TRBD1. The germline V gene has CDR1 MNHEY and CDR2 SMNVEV (reference sequence). The CDR3 has 16 amino acids. V lost 4 bases to trimming and J lost 3 bases; unmatched junction nucleotides: 4. In nucleotides, the CDR3 is TGTGCCAGCAGTTCCCGGGACAGGGGGCTCAATCAGCCCCAGCATTTT. This gives the protein CASSSRDRGLNQPQHF.

This chain joins TRBV18 and TRBJ1-1; D is uncertain. The germline gives CDR1 KGHSH, CDR2 LQKENI. The CDR3 consists of 15 residues. Trimming cost V 2 bases and J 5 bases, with 15 bases left between them. Here the CDR3 DNA reads TGTGCCAGCTCACCATCTGCTAGGGTTGAGACTGAAGCTTTCTTT. It yields the protein CASSPSARVETEAFF.

The V and J genes are TRBV7-9 and TRBJ2-5, with D possibly being TRBD1 (6 bases). Trimming removed 1 base at V and 4 bases at J, with 16 bases between. From germline, CDR1 is SEHNR and CDR2 FQNEAQ (reference sequence). The CDR3 runs to 16 residues. Here the CDR3 reads CASSLVSGRGGETQYF. Written as DNA, the CDR3 is TGTGCCAGCAGCTTAGTCAGCGGCCGAGGGGGAGAGACCCAGTACTTC.